These 13 T cell receptor beta chains were sequenced from one sample in a study of cytotoxic CD8 clonotypes in ibrutinib-treated CLL. Generated by immunoSEQ multiplex PCR, the TCRdb table keeps only in-frame clones and is missing some. The table shows a few hundred thousand clones, with 60% to 75% occurring only once. The starting material was PBMCs, obtained after 24 months of ibrutinib treatment. These receptors all stem from a human donor with chronic lymphocytic leukemia.

This clone was counted between two and nine times. The DNA for the CDR3 is TGTGCCAGCAGTTCACACAGCATGAACACTGAAGCTTTCTTT. Its protein is CASSSHSMNTEAFF. This rearrangement joins TRBV28 to TRBJ1-1; D not certain. Germline loops: CDR1 MDHEN, CDR2 SYDVKM. V lost 4 bases, J lost 0 bases, and 9 bases lay in between. The CDR3 extends over 14 amino acids.

The chain is built from TRBV4-1 and TRBJ2-2; D is possibly TRBD1 (6 bases). V lost 0 bases and J 4 bases, leaving 12 bases between the germline ends. This CDR3 region has 16 residues. The germline CDR1 and CDR2 sequences are MGHRA and YSYEKL. The CDR3 sequence is CASSQEGGRPTGELFF. The CDR3 bases are TGCGCCAGCAGCCAAGAAGGGGGTAGACCCACCGGGGAGCTGTTTTTT.

Written as DNA, the CDR3 is TGTGCCAGCAGCAGCAGGCGGGGGAGAGGCAATGAGCAGTTCTTC. This sequence encodes CASSSRRGRGNEQFF. V is TRBV11-3 and J is TRBJ2-1; 7 nucleotides align to TRBD2. The junction had 10 bases not matched to a gene; V was cut back by 5 bases and J by 6 bases. The CDR3 extends over 15 amino acids. In germline, CDR1 is SGHNT, CDR2 YENEEA.

The J gene is TRBJ1-4, the V gene TRBV6-5; the D gene is possibly TRBD1 (5 bases). V dropped 5 bases and J dropped 4 bases, with 8 bases sitting between them. Germline V gene sequence: CDR1 MNHEY, CDR2 SVGAGI. The CDR3 contains 13 residues. The CDR3 is CASSTTVNEKLFF. The CDR3, as DNA: TGTGCCAGCAGTACGACAGTTAATGAAAAACTGTTTTTT.

This chain links TRBV28 with TRBJ2-7; 7 bases align to TRBD2. The CDR3 runs 15 residues. CDR1 is MDHEN, CDR2 SYDVKM, per germline. Unmatched junction bases numbered 12, after V lost 6 bases and J lost 4 bases. CDR3 sequence reads: CASSSLGGIQYEQYF. CDR3 DNA sequence: TGTGCCAGCAGCTCACTGGGAGGGATTCAGTACGAGCAGTACTTC.

This chain links TRBV6-6 with TRBJ2-1, with D possibly being TRBD1 (6 bases). CDR1 is MNHNY, CDR2 SVGAGI, per germline (reference sequence). The CDR3 covers 13 residues. The V and J ends lost 5 bases and 6 bases respectively, with 11 bases between them. CDR3 region: CASSASQGNEQFF. CDR3 in DNA: TGTGCCAGCAGTGCCTCACAGGGCAATGAGCAGTTCTTC.

The chain carries TRBV9 and TRBJ2-2; possibly TRBD2 for D (5 bases). CDR1 SGDLS and CDR2 YYNGEE come from the germline V gene. Trimming stripped 2 bases from V and 5 bases from J, with 10 bases between. This CDR3 spans 14 amino acids. CDR3: CASSVLAWTGELFF. The CDR3 bases are TGTGCCAGCAGCGTCCTAGCTTGGACCGGGGAGCTGTTTTTT.

J is TRBJ2-1 and V is TRBV11-3; 15 bases are shared with TRBD2. CDR3 length: 16 amino acids. Germline trimming cut 5 bases from V and 9 bases from J; bases unmatched to any gene: 8. Germline lookup yields CDR1 SGHNT and CDR2 YENEEA. CDR3 DNA: TGTGCCAGCAGCACAGCCGGGACTAGCGGGAGGAGTGAGCAGTTCTTC. The encoded protein is CASSTAGTSGRSEQFF.

The genes are TRBV29-1 and TRBJ1-2; D not resolved. CDR1 is SQVTM and CDR2 is ANQGSEA in the germline V gene. The CDR3 covers 13 residues. Deletions cut 4 bases from V and 0 bases from J, with 9 bases between. Here the CDR3 reads CSVAGITNYGYTF. The CDR3, as DNA: TGCAGCGTTGCCGGAATCACTAACTATGGCTACACCTTC. The full variable domain, rest sourced from reference TRBV29-1 and TRBJ1-2, is SAVISQKPSRDICQRGTSLTIQCQVDSQVTMMFWYRQQPGQSLTLIATANQGSEATYESGFVIDKFPISRPNLTFSTLTVSNMSPEDSSIYLCSVAGITNYGYTFGSGTRLTVV.

This chain links TRBV5-1 with TRBJ1-1; D is undetermined. CDR1 is SGHRS, CDR2 YFSETQ, per germline. The ends were cut back, 4 bases at V and 5 bases at J, with 15 bases in the middle. CDR3 length: 14 amino acids. The CDR3: CASSPGGLRTEAFF. In nucleotides, the CDR3 is TGCGCCAGCAGCCCGGGAGGGCTCCGGACTGAAGCTTTCTTT.

This clone was seen just once. This chain uses TRBV27 with TRBJ2-1; 9 bases are shared with TRBD1. Per the germline V gene, CDR1 is MNHEY and CDR2 is SMNVEV (reference sequence). This CDR3 is 13 amino acids long. V was clipped by 7 bases and J by 9 bases; unmatched bases: 7. CDR3 DNA: TGTGCCAGCACGGACAGGGGAGTTATTGAGCAGTTCTTC. It is translated as CASTDRGVIEQFF.

The CDR3 coding sequence is TGTGCCAGCAGTCTCGAGAAATCCGGAGGTACGCAGTATTTT. This codes for CASSLEKSGGTQYF. V is TRBV27 and J is TRBJ2-3, with a possible D match to TRBD2 (5 bases). Trimming took 5 bases from V and 8 from J, leaving 17 bases between them. The CDR3 extends over 14 amino acids. The germline V gene encodes CDR1 MNHEY and CDR2 SMNVEV (reference sequence).

V usage is TRBV6-6 and J usage is TRBJ2-2, with D possibly being TRBD1 (6 bases). V gave up 8 bases and J gave up 4 bases, with 14 bases separating them. Per germline, CDR1 MNHNY and CDR2 SVGAGI (reference sequence). This CDR3 contains 14 residues. The CDR3 nucleotides are TGTGCCAGCGGCAGAGGGGGTGGCACCGGGGAGCTGTTTTTT. This codes for CASGRGGGTGELFF.